The 6 T cell receptor beta chains below come from one sample, sequenced in a study of blood T cell repertoires in COVID-19 (dated by TCRdb to the early 2020s). Library creation used the immunoSEQ multiplex PCR assay. TCRdb obtained this table from immuneACCESS and retained in-frame rearrangements with V and J assigned. These tables miss some clones; where compared with another copy, unresolved V genes account for less than half of the shortfall, and the remainder is unexplained. This sample holds some 510,000 clones; roughly 88% were observed only once. Of the sample, less than 2% falls within the top ten clones. The sequencing input was PBMCs or T cells enriched from blood (not recorded which). Receptor source: a woman in her 40s who had recovered from COVID-19.

V gene TRBV5-6 combines with J gene TRBJ2-7; D might be TRBD2 (5 bases). Trimming took off 3 bases at V and 5 bases at J, with 9 bases between the two ends. Per the germline V gene, CDR1 is SGHDT and CDR2 is YYEEEE. The CDR3 length is 12 residues. The CDR3 region has the DNA TGTGCCAGCAGCTCCCAGAGGGACGAGCAGTACTTC. Amino acid sequence: CASSSQRDEQYF.

The genes are TRBV25-1 and TRBJ1-6; unclear D gene. Germline CDR1 is MGHDK and CDR2 is SYGVNS. The CDR3 extends over 14 amino acids. V was shortened by 2 bases and J by 4 bases, with 6 bases between the two germline ends. CDR3 in amino acids: CASSEVRYNSPLHF. The CDR3 DNA reads as TGTGCCAGCAGTGAAGTGAGGTATAATTCACCCCTCCACTTT.

The genes are TRBV18 and TRBJ2-1; a weak D match, TRBD1 (6 bases). This CDR3 region has 16 residues. Germline V CDR1 and CDR2: KGHSH, LQKENI. V was pared by 5 bases and J by 0 bases, with 14 bases between. The CDR3: CASSSGVGSSYNEQFF. CDR3 coding DNA: TGTGCCAGCTCATCAGGGGTAGGGAGCTCCTACAATGAGCAGTTCTTC.

The chain links TRBV15 to TRBJ2-2; D call uncertain. From germline, CDR1 is LNHNV and CDR2 YYDKDF (reference sequence). CDR3 size: 14 residues. The ends were cut back, 0 bases at V and 6 bases at J, with 8 bases in the middle. In DNA form, the CDR3 reads TGTGCCACCAGCAGAGATCCCGTTTCCGGGGAGCTGTTTTTT. It yields the protein CATSRDPVSGELFF.

The V gene is TRBV5-6, the J gene TRBJ2-3, with D perhaps TRBD1 (6 bases). Germline values: CDR1 SGHDT, CDR2 YYEEEE. V lost 3 bases and J lost 6, with 8 bases in between. The CDR3 sequence is 12 residues long. The DNA of the CDR3 is TGTGCCAGCAGCTACAGGGTTGATACGCAGTATTTT. This sequence encodes CASSYRVDTQYF.

CDR3 region: CAISAGREITEQFF. The DNA of the CDR3 is TGTGCCATCAGTGCGGGGCGGGAGATCACTGAGCAGTTCTTC. The chain carries TRBV10-3 and TRBJ2-1; TRBD2 aligns across 7 bases. The CDR3 extends over 14 amino acids. The germline gives CDR1 ENHRY, CDR2 SYGVKD. Unmatched junction bases numbered 9, after V lost 4 bases and J lost 9 bases.